The 22 T cell receptor beta chains presented below share a single source sample, sequenced in a study of human versus mouse CDR3 diversity and MHC coevolution. Profiled with immunoSEQ multiplex PCR; TCRdb holds only in-frame clones, not every one. The sample records about 80,000 clones, around 93% being singletons. Source material: naive CD4+ T cells from blood. Subset specified: CD45RO-negative CD62L-positive naive CD4 T cells. Every receptor here comes from a person aged 30 to 69 in good health.

CDR3 residues: CASIQQGASGYTF. DNA for the CDR3: TGTGCCAGCATTCAACAGGGGGCCAGTGGCTACACCTTC. This chain connects TRBV6-5 to TRBJ1-2, with TRBD1 identical over 9 bases. Germline assignment: CDR1 MNHEY and CDR2 SVGAGI. The junction had 7 bases not matched to a gene; V was cut back by 7 bases and J by 7 bases. The CDR3 spans 13 residues.

The chain recombines TRBV7-3 with TRBJ1-2; the D gene is possibly TRBD1 (6 bases). The CDR3 sequence is 15 residues long. The V end was cut by 5 bases, the J end by 3 bases, with 16 bases between. The germline CDR1 and CDR2 sequences are SGHTA and FQGTGA. CDR3 nucleotide sequence: TGTGCCAGCAGCCCCCAAATAGGGGGTGACTATGGCTACACCTTC. Translating it yields CASSPQIGGDYGYTF.

As regards this clone: Compared with germline, one end of the junction differs, possibly owing to a read error. J is TRBJ2-7 and V is TRBV2; 9 nucleotides align to TRBD1. Germline CDR1 is SNHLY and CDR2 is FYNNEI. The CDR3 totals 11 residues. As DNA, the CDR3 is TGTGCCAGCAGCCGGAGGGACAGGGTCCGCTTC. Translating gives CASSRRDRVRF. Drawing the rest from reference TRBV2 and TRBJ2-7, the complete variable domain is EPEVTQTPSHQVTQMGQEVILRCVPISNHLYFYWYRQILGQKVEFLVSFYNNEISEKSEIFDDQFSVERPDGSNFTLKIRSTKLEDSAMYFCASSRRDRVRFGPGTRLTVT.

This CDR3 is CASSLGGPATDTQYF. The DNA for the CDR3 is TGTGCCAGCAGCTTAGGCGGGCCAGCCACAGATACGCAGTATTTT. This chain connects TRBV7-2 to TRBJ2-3; possibly TRBD2 for D (5 bases). Germline V gene sequence: CDR1 SGHTA, CDR2 FQGNSA. The CDR3 spans 15 residues. The germline V and J ends were trimmed by 1 base and 2 bases, with 10 bases remaining between them.

The rearrangement uses TRBV5-1 and TRBJ2-3, with 9 bases that match TRBD2. Trimming removed 2 bases from V and 1 base from J; junction bases left unmatched: 5. The CDR3 totals 16 residues. Germline V gene sequence: CDR1 SGHRS, CDR2 YFSETQ. The CDR3 nucleotides are TGCGCCAGCAGCTTAAACCAGCGGGGGGGCACAGATACGCAGTATTTT. Protein product: CASSLNQRGGTDTQYF.

The table lists this clone with a few counts. This rearrangement joins TRBV7-9 to TRBJ1-1; possibly TRBD1 for D (5 bases). This CDR3 region has 14 residues. Germline lookup yields CDR1 SEHNR and CDR2 FQNEAQ (reference sequence). V lost 5 bases and J 10 bases, leaving 20 bases between the germline ends. CDR3 sequence: CASSPRQTAGLAFF. The CDR3 DNA reads TGTGCCAGCAGCCCAAGACAGACAGCCGGTTTAGCTTTCTTT.

This chain links TRBV7-9 with TRBJ2-1, with TRBD2 as a possible D gene (6 bases). The germline V and J ends were trimmed by 0 bases and 10 bases, with 13 bases remaining between them. Germline V gene data show CDR1 as SEHNR and CDR2 as FQNEAQ (reference sequence). CDR3 size: 14 residues. CDR3 residues: CASSLALGTLEQFF. The CDR3 bases are TGTGCCAGCAGCTTAGCATTGGGGACTTTAGAGCAGTTCTTC. Filled out from reference TRBV7-9 and TRBJ2-1, the complete variable domain reads DTGVSQNPRHKITKRGQNVTFRCDPISEHNRLYWYRQTLGQGPEFLTYFQNEAQLEKSRLLSDRFSAERPKGSFSTLEIQRTEQGDSAMYLCASSLALGTLEQFFGPGTRLTVL.

This chain uses TRBV7-6 with TRBJ2-1, with 8 bases lining up with TRBD2. V lost 5 bases to trimming and J lost 9 bases; unmatched junction nucleotides: 12. CDR3 size: 15 residues. Germline V gene sequence: CDR1 SGHVS, CDR2 FNYEAQ. The CDR3: CASSLTSGSRIEQFF. The CDR3 DNA sequence: TGTGCCAGCAGCCTAACTAGCGGCTCCAGGATTGAGCAGTTCTTC.

V gene TRBV12-2 combines with J gene TRBJ2-5; the D segment call TRBD2 is taken from the table without a DNA check. TRBV12-2 is given as a pseudogene. The CDR3 sequence is 15 residues long. The CDR3 sequence is CASRLVRAGGETQYF. The CDR3 bases are TGTGCAAGTCGCTTAGTTCGAGCGGGAGGGGAGACCCAGTACTTC.

This clone came up once. The chain combines TRBV29-1 with TRBJ2-7; weak D call: TRBD2 (6 bases). Trimming cost V 4 bases and J 1 base, with 8 bases left between them. The CDR3 totals 12 residues. CDR1 is SQVTM and CDR2 is ANQGSEA in the germline V gene. CDR3 sequence: CSVAGDSYEQYF. CDR3 DNA: TGCAGCGTTGCGGGGGATTCCTACGAGCAGTACTTC.

This sequence joins TRBV7-9 and TRBJ2-2; 8 nucleotides align to TRBD2. This CDR3 is 19 amino acids long. Germline trimming cut 2 bases from V and 0 bases from J; bases unmatched to any gene: 11. The germline V gene has CDR1 SEHNR and CDR2 FQNEAQ (reference sequence). The CDR3 DNA follows: TGTGCCAGCAGCTTACGAGGCCGCGGGGGGAAAACGAACACCGGGGAGCTGTTTTTT. It encodes CASSLRGRGGKTNTGELFF. The full variable domain, completed using reference TRBV7-9 and TRBJ2-2, is DTGVSQNPRHKITKRGQNVTFRCDPISEHNRLYWYRQTLGQGPEFLTYFQNEAQLEKSRLLSDRFSAERPKGSFSTLEIQRTEQGDSAMYLCASSLRGRGGKTNTGELFFGEGSRLTVL.

This rearrangement joins TRBV2 to TRBJ2-5; 9 bases line up with TRBD2. Per germline, CDR1 SNHLY and CDR2 FYNNEI. J gave up 2 bases and V 11 bases, and 12 bases lay outside the gene matches. CDR3 length: 15 amino acids. CDR3 region: CAGGGGHFPQETQYF. DNA of the CDR3: TGTGCCGGCGGGGGGGGCCATTTCCCACAAGAGACCCAGTACTTC.

This clone was picked up a small number of times. The chain has TRBV9 and TRBJ1-2, with TRBD1 matching 9 bases. The length of the CDR3 is 15 residues. CDR1 and CDR2 (germline): SGDLS, YYNGEE. V shed 4 bases and J 2 bases; nucleotides not matched to a gene: 6. The CDR3 bases are TGTGCCAGCAGCCCACAGGGGGCCGCAAACTATGGCTACACCTTC. This sequence encodes CASSPQGAANYGYTF.

J is TRBJ2-1 and V is TRBV5-1, with TRBD1 as a possible D gene (6 bases). Trimming shortened V by 0 bases and J by 4 bases, and 11 bases separated the two germline ends. The germline CDR1 and CDR2 sequences are SGHRS and YFSETQ. The CDR3 consists of 15 residues. The CDR3 region has the DNA TGCGCCAGCAGCTTGGGGCAGGGGCTATACAATGAGCAGTTCTTC. This codes for CASSLGQGLYNEQFF.

The V and J genes are TRBV9 and TRBJ2-7, with a possible D match to TRBD1 (6 bases). CDR3 length equals 14 residues. In germline, CDR1 is SGDLS, CDR2 YYNGEE. V lost 0 bases and J 3 bases, leaving 10 bases between the germline ends. CDR3 in DNA: TGTGCCAGCAGCGTAGCACAGGGCGGCTACGAGCAGTACTTC. Protein product: CASSVAQGGYEQYF.

This chain links TRBV19 with TRBJ2-5; D possibly matches TRBD1 or TRBD2 (5 bases each). The closer fit of TRBJ2-7 to the DNA end suggests the J call may be wrong. The CDR3 has 15 amino acids. CDR1 is LNHDA and CDR2 is SQIVND in the germline V gene (reference sequence). Written as DNA, the CDR3 is TGTGCCAGTAGATCCCTCGGGACGCAGGACTACGAGCAGTACTTC. This gives the protein CASRSLGTQDYEQYF.

In DNA form, the CDR3 reads TGTGCCAGCAGTCCTCAGCCTAGGGAGGAGCAGTACTTC. Protein product: CASSPQPREEQYF. The chain joins TRBV7-9 to TRBJ2-7, with a tentative D call TRBD2 (5 bases). Germline V gene sequence: CDR1 SEHNR, CDR2 FQNEAQ (reference sequence). The CDR3 extends over 13 amino acids. V was shortened by 6 bases and J by 7 bases, with 16 bases between the two germline ends.

This chain uses TRBV6-5 with TRBJ1-2; 9 nucleotides line up with TRBD1. CDR1 MNHEY and CDR2 SVGAGI come from the germline V gene. Trimming at V came to 2 bases and at J to 4 bases, leaving 2 bases not matched to a gene. This CDR3 is built from 14 residues. The CDR3 spells CASSYVTGGYGYTF. The CDR3 DNA reads TGTGCCAGCAGTTACGTGACAGGGGGCTATGGCTACACCTTC.

The CDR3 reads CASSLGAGAKNEQFF. For the CDR3, the DNA is TGTGCCAGCAGCTTAGGAGCGGGAGCTAAAAATGAGCAGTTCTTC. V and J are TRBV7-2 and TRBJ2-1; the match to TRBD2 covers 8 bases. After removal of 1 base from V and 7 bases from J, the junction contained 6 bases not matched to a gene. CDR3 length equals 15 residues. Per the germline V gene, CDR1 is SGHTA and CDR2 is FQGNSA. The full variable domain, completed using reference TRBV7-2 and TRBJ2-1, is GAGVSQSPSNKVTEKGKDVELRCDPISGHTALYWYRQSLGQGLEFLIYFQGNSAPDKSGLPSDRFSAERTGGSVSTLTIQRTQQEDSAVYLCASSLGAGAKNEQFFGPGTRLTVL.

This clone was seen only once. The chain is built from TRBV19 and TRBJ1-2; 8 bases line up with TRBD1. The ends lost 5 bases at V and 1 base at J; junction bases unmatched: 6. Germline lookup yields CDR1 LNHDA and CDR2 SQIVND (reference sequence). CDR3 size: 15 residues. The CDR3 is CASSPQTGVNYGYTF. In DNA, the CDR3 is TGTGCCAGTAGTCCCCAGACAGGGGTTAACTATGGCTACACCTTC.

The chain combines TRBV28 with TRBJ2-2, with 9 bases lining up with TRBD1. Germline V gives CDR1 MDHEN, CDR2 SYDVKM. V trimming: 5 bases; J trimming: 6 bases; junction bases outside the gene matches: 7. There are 15 residues in the CDR3. CDR3 protein: CASSGGGQGAGELFF. The CDR3 region has the DNA TGTGCCAGCAGTGGGGGGGGACAGGGTGCCGGGGAGCTGTTTTTT.

The chain carries TRBV30 and TRBJ1-1; D is possibly TRBD1 (5 bases). The CDR3 spans 13 residues. Germline CDR1 GTSNPN, CDR2 SVGIG (reference sequence). The germline V and J ends were trimmed by 2 bases and 1 base, with 8 bases remaining between them. The CDR3 DNA sequence: TGTGCCTGGAGTTGGGGGGGGAACACTGAAGCTTTCTTT. Translation: CAWSWGGNTEAFF.